This is a list of T cell receptor beta chains from one sample in a study of circulating and synovial CD4+ cells in juvenile arthritis. The method was immunoSEQ multiplex PCR; TCRdb's version includes in-frame clones alone and lacks a portion of them. Of under 40,000 clones listed, 93% are singletons. The sequenced sample consisted of CD4+ T cells from blood. These receptors came from a human donor with juvenile idiopathic arthritis. CDR3s include the opening cysteine and the closing phenylalanine or tryptophan. D genes are given only for firm matches. Clone sizes are given selectively: once, few, many, or a class where the clone is expanded.

V	size	D	length	J	DNA	CDR3
TRBV2	-	-	15	TRBJ2-1	TGTGCCAGCAGTGACTCCAGGGTATCCTACAATGAGCAGTTCTTC	CASSDSRVSYNEQFF
TRBV10-3	-	TRBD2	14	TRBJ2-7	TGTGCCATCAGTGAAGCGGGAGGGCCGAGGGAGCAGTACTTC	CAISEAGGPREQYF
TRBV11-2	once	TRBD1	16	TRBJ1-3	TGTGCCAGCAGCTTACCCAGGGGGCTAGCTGGAAACACCATATATTTT	CASSLPRGLAGNTIYF
TRBV7-9	-	-	15	TRBJ2-5	TGTGCCAGCAGCTTAAGACGGGCGGGTCAAGAGACCCAGTACTTC	CASSLRRAGQETQYF
TRBV5-4	-	-	17	TRBJ2-3	TGTGCCAGCAGCTTGCTTCCGGGAAGGGCCTCCGTATTAGGGCAGTATTTT	CASSLLPGRASVLGQYF
TRBV25-1	-	-	14	TRBJ1-1	TGTGCCAGCAGTGAATCAAAGGGGTCCACTGAAGCTTTCTTT	CASSESKGSTEAFF
TRBV11-2	-	-	14	TRBJ2-3	TGTGCCAGCAGCCCGAGACCAGGGTCAGATACGCAGTATTTT	CASSPRPGSDTQYF
TRBV5-4	-	TRBD2	18	TRBJ2-5	TGTGCCAGCAGCTTGGGTAGCGGACTAGCGGGATCAGGAGGGGAGCAGTACTTC	CASSLGSGLAGSGGEQYF
TRBV18	-	-	16	TRBJ1-2	TGTGCCAGCTCACCTTTTCGGCAGGGTGAGGCCTATGGCTACACCTTC	CASSPFRQGEAYGYTF
TRBV27	-	-	13	TRBJ1-1	TGTGCCAGCAGTTTTCCGGGGGGCACTGAAGCTTTCTTT	CASSFPGGTEAFF
TRBV28	-	TRBD2	16	TRBJ2-3	TGTGCCAGCAGTGATAGACTAGCGGGAAACGCAGATACGCAGTATTTT	CASSDRLAGNADTQYF
TRBV6-6	-	-	13	TRBJ1-1	TGTGCCAGCAGTTACCGGGGAGTCACTGAAGCTTTCTTT	CASSYRGVTEAFF
TRBV19	once	TRBD1	13	TRBJ1-5	TGTGCCAGTAGGGACAGGGGGCTTCAGCCCCAGCATTTT	CASRDRGLQPQHF
TRBV7-9	-	-	14	TRBJ1-1	TGTGCCAGCAGCTTAGATGGGCTGGCGGGTGAAGCTTTCTTT	CASSLDGLAGEAFF
TRBV5-1	once	-	17	TRBJ2-3	TGCGCCAGCAGCCCTAGAACCGGGACACCTAGCACAGATACGCAGTATTTT	CASSPRTGTPSTDTQYF
TRBV6-1	-	-	13	TRBJ1-1	TGTGCCAGCAGTGAGGGGGCGAACACTGAAGCTTTCTTT	CASSEGANTEAFF
TRBV10-2	-	-	12	TRBJ2-3	TGCGCCAGTCTAGCGAACACAGATACGCAGTATTTT	CASLANTDTQYF
TRBV19	-	TRBD2	14	TRBJ2-7	TGTGCCAGCACCCGGACTAGCGGCCCCTACGAGCAGTACTTC	CASTRTSGPYEQYF
TRBV15	once	-	17	TRBJ2-7	TGTGCCACCAGCCGAGAGGGAGGGTCAGGGGCTACCTACGAGCAGTACTTC	CATSREGGSGATYEQYF
TRBV7-3	-	TRBD1	13	TRBJ2-6	TGTGCCAGCAGCCCGGGGACAGACAACGTCCTGACTTTC	CASSPGTDNVLTF
TRBV30	-	-	13	TRBJ2-2	TGTGCCTGGAACAGGGCCGGCACCGGGGAGCTGTTTTTT	CAWNRAGTGELFF
TRBV15	-	-	15	TRBJ1-4	TGTGCCACCAGCAGAGAGGGCAGGGTGTTCGAAAAACTGTTTTTT	CATSREGRVFEKLFF
TRBV5-8	-	-	13	TRBJ2-1	TGTGCCAGCAGCTTGGTTATGGGGGGTGAGCAGTTCTTC	CASSLVMGGEQFF
TRBV5-1	-	-	14	TRBJ1-2	TGCGCCAGCAGCTTGAGCCAGGGAAACTATGGCTACACCTTC	CASSLSQGNYGYTF
TRBV9	-	TRBD2	19	TRBJ2-3	TGTGCCAGCAGCGAGGGGCTAGCGGGAGGGCCTCGGAGCACAGATACGCAGTATTTT	CASSEGLAGGPRSTDTQYF
TRBV12-5	-	-	13	TRBJ2-5	TGTGCTAGTGGTATCAGCGGAGGGGAGACCCAGTACTTC	CASGISGGETQYF
TRBV11-2	-	TRBD1	15	TRBJ1-5	TGTGCCAGCAGCCCGGGGGGACAGGGGGGTCAGCCCCAGCATTTT	CASSPGGQGGQPQHF
TRBV6-1	once	TRBD1	14	TRBJ2-3	TGTGCCAGCGGAGGGACAGGGGGCGCAGATACGCAGTATTTT	CASGGTGGADTQYF
TRBV10-3	-	-	14	TRBJ2-2	TGTGCCATCAGTGGGGCGGGGAACACCGGGGAGCTGTTTTTT	CAISGAGNTGELFF
TRBV5-1	-	-	16	TRBJ2-5	TGCGCCAGCAGCCTGGGGCCCCCGGTCCAACAAGGGGCCCAGTACTTC	CASSLGPPVQQGAQYF
TRBV20-1	-	-	11	TRBJ2-3	TGCAGTGCTAGCCCGCGGGATACGCAGTATTTT	CSASPRDTQYF
TRBV5-4	-	-	13	TRBJ2-3	TGTGCCAGCAGCTTGGACCCTCCCGGTACGCAGTATTTT	CASSLDPPGTQYF
TRBV18	-	-	17	TRBJ1-1	TGTGCCAGCTCACCAGGAGTATTGGGGGCCTCGAACACTGAAGCTTTCTTT	CASSPGVLGASNTEAFF
TRBV7-2	-	-	14	TRBJ1-2	TGTGCCAGCAGCCCCATAATTCGTCGAGATGGCTACACCTTC	CASSPIIRRDGYTF
TRBV10-3	-	TRBD2	15	TRBJ2-5	TGTGCCATCAGCCCCCAAGCGGGAGCGCGAGAGACCCAGTACTTC	CAISPQAGARETQYF
TRBV27	-	-	14	TRBJ2-7	TGTGCCAGCAGGGGGGGGAACAGGGCGGGGCAGCAGTACTTC	CASRGGNRAGQQYF
TRBV7-3	-	-	14	TRBJ2-1	TGTGCCAGCAGCTTAGCACAGGGCTACAATGAGCAGTTCTTC	CASSLAQGYNEQFF
TRBV7-7	-	TRBD2	15	TRBJ2-7	TGTGCCAGCAGCCCACGGCCTAGCGGTTACTACGAGCAGTACTTC	CASSPRPSGYYEQYF
TRBV5-4	-	TRBD1	16	TRBJ1-2	TGTGCCAGCAGCTTGGCGGGGGACAGGGGTAACTATGGCTACACCTTC	CASSLAGDRGNYGYTF
TRBV18	once	TRBD2	16	TRBJ2-2	TGTGCCAGCTCACCCTCGACTAGCGCGACCACCGGGGAGCTGTTTTTT	CASSPSTSATTGELFF
TRBV5-6	-	-	15	TRBJ1-4	TGTGCCAGCAGCCCGCGAAGGGGGATCAATGAAAAACTGTTTTTT	CASSPRRGINEKLFF
TRBV7-8	-	-	13	TRBJ1-3	TGTGCCTCCCGGGGGGCGACGGAAAACACCATATATTTT	CASRGATENTIYF